A single sample is the source of the 20 T cell receptor beta chains below, sequenced in a study of shared clonotypes between healthy human individuals. TCRdb's copy holds only in-frame clones and misses some; the assay was immunoSEQ multiplex PCR. The sample lists about 230,000 clones; approximately 65% were seen once. Sequenced sample: memory CD4+ T cells sorted from blood. Subset specified: CD45RA-negative fraction. Receptors originate from a man aged 25 to 40 in good health.

The chain recombines TRBV4-1 with TRBJ1-5; D is undetermined. Germline CDR1 MGHRA, CDR2 YSYEKL. There are 13 residues in the CDR3. Trimming took 0 bases from V and 6 from J, leaving 6 bases between them. CDR3 loop: CASSQERLQPQHF. The CDR3 DNA follows: TGCGCCAGCAGCCAAGAGAGGCTTCAGCCCCAGCATTTT.

The rearrangement uses TRBV11-2 and TRBJ2-1; no clear D. V gave up 1 base and J gave up 8 bases, with 6 bases separating them. There are 12 residues in the CDR3. Germline loops: CDR1 SGHAT, CDR2 FQNNGV. CDR3 residues: CASSLGADEQFF. The CDR3 DNA sequence: TGTGCCAGCAGCTTAGGAGCTGATGAGCAGTTCTTC.

For the CDR3, the DNA is TGTGCCAGCAGTGAATCTTGGGGTGAAGCTTTCTTT. This codes for CASSESWGEAFF. The chain carries TRBV2 and TRBJ1-1, with no clear D. The CDR3 spans 12 residues. Germline V gene data show CDR1 as SNHLY and CDR2 as FYNNEI. V lost 2 bases, J lost 7 bases, and 8 bases lay in between.

The chain carries TRBV27 and TRBJ2-7; possibly TRBD1 for D (6 bases). V shed 6 bases and J shed 3 bases, with 18 bases lying between them. The V gene's germline CDR1 is MNHEY and CDR2 SMNVEV (reference sequence). The CDR3 runs to 15 residues. CDR3 amino acids: CASRTGTPFHYEQYF. The CDR3 nucleotides are TGTGCCAGCAGAACAGGGACCCCTTTCCACTACGAGCAGTACTTC.

This clone has just a few counts. The gene calls are TRBV29-1 and TRBJ1-2; a weak D match, TRBD1 (5 bases). Looked up from germline, CDR1 is SQVTM and CDR2 is ANQGSEA. There are 14 residues in the CDR3. With 3 bases removed from V and 3 bases from J, the gap between germline ends came to 14 bases. This CDR3 is CSVDARTRYYGYTF. In nucleotides, the CDR3 is TGCAGCGTTGATGCCCGGACACGCTACTATGGCTACACCTTC.

V and J are TRBV15 and TRBJ2-7; a possible D gene is TRBD1 (5 bases). The length of the CDR3 is 16 residues. Trimming took 6 bases from V and 3 from J, leaving 21 bases between them. Germline V gene sequence: CDR1 LNHNV, CDR2 YYDKDF (reference sequence). The CDR3 loop reads CATSSTPKGKFYEQYF. The CDR3 coding sequence is TGTGCCACCAGTAGCACTCCTAAGGGGAAATTCTACGAGCAGTACTTC.

The genes are TRBV9 and TRBJ2-1, with 7 positions matching TRBD2. The length of the CDR3 is 16 residues. J lost 5 bases, V lost 0 bases, and 8 bases had no gene match. The germline V gene encodes CDR1 SGDLS and CDR2 YYNGEE. CDR3 sequence reads: CASSVVPGGSDNEQFF. The CDR3 region has the DNA TGTGCCAGCAGCGTAGTCCCCGGCGGGAGCGACAATGAGCAGTTCTTC.

The V call is TRBV7-2, the J call TRBJ2-5, with TRBD1 identical over 8 bases. The CDR3 runs to 15 residues. Unmatched junction bases numbered 7, after V lost 3 bases and J lost 4 bases. Germline CDR1 SGHTA, CDR2 FQGNSA. The CDR3 sequence is CASSLSTGGAETQYF. DNA of the CDR3: TGTGCCAGCAGCTTGAGCACAGGGGGTGCAGAGACCCAGTACTTC.

This chain links TRBV5-6 with TRBJ1-1, with D possibly matching TRBD1 (5 bases). This CDR3 spans 12 amino acids. Trimming removed 3 bases at V and 6 bases at J, with 9 bases between. Germline CDR1 reads SGHDT; CDR2 reads YYEEEE. Here the CDR3 DNA reads TGTGCCAGCAGCTGGGGGACTGCTGAAGCTTTCTTT. The encoded protein is CASSWGTAEAFF.

A word on this clone: Other DNA sequences in this specimen translate into the identical CDR3. V is TRBV29-1 and J is TRBJ1-5; perhaps TRBD1 as D (5 bases). This CDR3 spans 14 amino acids. V shed 6 bases and J shed 0 bases, with 12 bases lying between them. Germline V gene data show CDR1 as SQVTM and CDR2 as ANQGSEA. The CDR3 here is CSVGTDYSNQPQHF. Written as DNA, the CDR3 is TGCAGCGTCGGGACGGATTATAGCAATCAGCCCCAGCATTTT.

This chain joins TRBV16 and TRBJ2-5; D gene uncertain. The V end was cut by 1 base, the J end by 9 bases, with 9 bases between. CDR3 length: 12 residues. The germline CDR1 and CDR2 sequences are KGHSY and FQNENV. CDR3 sequence: CASSQFRIPQYF. Written as DNA, the CDR3 is TGTGCCAGCAGCCAATTTAGGATTCCCCAGTACTTC.

In this sample, this clone turned up a few times. The chain couples TRBV10-1 to TRBJ1-3, with D maybe TRBD1 (5 bases). Trimming stripped 7 bases from V and 0 bases from J, with 13 bases between. Germline CDR1 and CDR2: WNHNN and SYGVQD (reference sequence). This CDR3 has 15 amino acids. The CDR3: CASTAGRASGNTIYF. The CDR3 DNA reads TGCGCCAGCACGGCAGGGAGGGCCTCTGGAAACACCATATATTTT.

CDR3 nucleotides: TGTGCCAGCTTTAGCGGGAAACTCGATGAGCAGTTCTTC. Translation: CASFSGKLDEQFF. The V gene is TRBV28, the J gene TRBJ2-1, with 8 bases fitting TRBD2. CDR1 and CDR2 from the germline V gene are MDHEN and SYDVKM. The CDR3 sequence is 13 residues long. After removal of 8 bases from V and 8 bases from J, the junction contained 8 bases not matched to a gene.

The chain employs TRBV6-5 and TRBJ2-1; 9 nucleotides match TRBD2. The germline V gene encodes CDR1 MNHEY and CDR2 SVGAGI. The CDR3 consists of 15 residues. The J segment lost 3 bases and the V segment lost 5 bases, leaving 5 bases of the junction unmatched. CDR3 DNA sequence: TGTGCCAGCAGTCTTAGCGGGAGTTTCTACAATGAGCAGTTCTTC. Protein sequence: CASSLSGSFYNEQFF.

This clone was recorded many times. This rearrangement joins TRBV6-1 to TRBJ2-7, with D maybe TRBD1 (5 bases). The germline V gene has CDR1 MNHNS and CDR2 SASEGT. V was cut by 4 bases and J by 2 bases, with 12 bases left in between. This CDR3 is built from 14 residues. CDR3 protein: CASSGYQGTYEQYF. For the CDR3, the DNA is TGTGCCAGCAGTGGATACCAGGGTACCTACGAGCAGTACTTC.

The rearrangement uses TRBV28 and TRBJ2-7; D unclear. Trimming removed 6 bases from V and 4 bases from J, with 13 bases in between. CDR1 and CDR2 (germline): MDHEN, SYDVKM. This CDR3 spans 13 amino acids. This CDR3 reads CASSTQVAYEQYF. In DNA form, the CDR3 reads TGTGCCAGCAGCACTCAGGTGGCATACGAGCAGTACTTC. Full variable domain (outside the CDR3, taken from reference TRBV28 and TRBJ2-7): DVKVTQSSRYLVKRTGEKVFLECVQDMDHENMFWYRQDPGLGLRLIYFSYDVKMKEKGDIPEGYSVSREKKERFSLILESASTNQTSMYLCASSTQVAYEQYFGPGTRLTVT.

In this sample, this clone turned up a few times. The V call is TRBV7-8, the J call TRBJ2-7; TRBD1 matches 10 bases. The V and J ends lost 5 bases and 3 bases, in that order; junction bases with no gene match: 10. The V gene's germline CDR1 is SGHVS and CDR2 FQNEAQ. The CDR3 sequence is 16 residues long. DNA for the CDR3: TGTGCCAGCAGCCCATTGGGGACAGGGGTGAGCTACGAGCAGTACTTC. Its translation is CASSPLGTGVSYEQYF.

The sample holds one count of this clone. The chain is built from TRBV11-2 and TRBJ2-3; 10 bases are a match to TRBD1. With V trimmed by 5 bases and J by 1 base, 12 bases remained unmatched. Per the germline V gene, CDR1 is SGHAT and CDR2 is FQNNGV. The CDR3 runs 18 residues. This CDR3 reads CASSTPRDRGQGTDTQYF. The CDR3 DNA follows: TGTGCCAGCAGCACTCCGAGGGACAGGGGACAGGGCACAGATACGCAGTATTTT.

The chain has TRBV7-9 and TRBJ1-1, with 7 nucleotides matching TRBD1. CDR1 is SEHNR, CDR2 FQNEAQ, per germline (reference sequence). V lost 4 bases to trimming and J lost 5 bases; unmatched junction nucleotides: 7. CDR3 size: 14 residues. DNA of the CDR3: TGTGCCAGCAGCTCGACAGGGATAGGGACTGAAGCTTTCTTT. It translates to CASSSTGIGTEAFF.

The CDR3 region has the DNA TGTGCCATCAGAGCCCCGTCGGGTGAAAAACTGTTTTTT. It encodes CAIRAPSGEKLFF. This sequence joins TRBV10-3 and TRBJ1-4; D gene ambiguous. The V end lost 6 bases, the J end lost 7 bases, and 12 bases lay between the germline ends. The CDR3 sequence is 13 residues long. The germline V gene encodes CDR1 ENHRY and CDR2 SYGVKD.